The present T cell receptor (beta chain) was sequenced within a study of T-cell reconstitution after alpha-beta-depleted transplantation in children. Findings and caveats of the study: Where alpha-beta T cells came from about two months after transplant was reportedly several hundred expanded graft clones. Diversity and T-cell counts at one year after transplant derived mostly from new T cells. It was surviving recipient T cells and thymic progenitors that gave some patients high TCRbeta diversity at day 60.

This clonotype was picked up many times. The antigen remains unidentified. Deletions cut 3 bases from V and 9 bases from J, with 18 bases between. Germline assignment: CDR1 DFQATT and CDR2 SNEGSKA (reference sequence). The CDR3 contains 14 residues. Preparing the TCRbeta library involved the use of unique molecular identifiers. Using its own MiXCR run on the PCR reads, TCRdb lists one record per CDR3 protein. The sample gives fewer than 550,000 distinct CDR3 sequences, about 10% of which show up once; about 15% is in the top ten. Sequences were derived from PBMCs, mostly from graft donor cells, sampled 180 days after TCRalphabeta/CD19-depleted stem cell transplant. The J gene is TRBJ2-1, the V gene TRBV20-1; either TRBD1 or TRBD2 may supply D (5 bases each). The source is a female patient aged 2 to 10 who had a stem cell transplant for aplastic anemia, so the T cells may come from the graft donor. The DNA for the CDR3 is TGCAGTGCTAGTTTCGGGACGGTGTACGGTGAGCAGTTCTTC. It translates to CSASFGTVYGEQFF.